Presented here are 25 T cell receptor beta chains from one specimen sequenced in a study of CD8+CD57+ T cells in acquired aplastic anemia. It was genomic DNA that served as the template for profiling TCR beta VDJ and CDR3. TCRdb reprocessed the reads via MiXCR and lists one record per CDR3 protein. The data hold 200,000 or so distinct CDR3 sequences, with 64% observed a single time. What was sequenced was sorted CD4+, CD8+, or CD8+CD57+ T cells (not recorded which) from PBMCs. The receptors were sampled from a human donor with severe aplastic anemia or a healthy control (not recorded which).

The chain couples TRBV19 to TRBJ2-7, with D tentatively TRBD2 (6 bases). Germline CDR1 and CDR2: LNHDA and SQIVND (reference sequence). The CDR3 runs 14 residues. V shed 5 bases and J shed 2 bases, with 13 bases lying between them. CDR3 loop: CASSEDSGTYEQYF. Written as DNA, the CDR3 is TGTGCCAGTAGTGAAGATAGCGGCACCTACGAGCAGTACTTC.

V is TRBV7-9 and J is TRBJ2-5, with D possibly TRBD2 on 6 matching bases. Germline V gives CDR1 SEHNR, CDR2 FQNEAQ (reference sequence). V lost 4 bases, J lost 5 bases, and 11 bases lay in between. This CDR3 comprises 13 residues. The CDR3 nucleotides read TGTGCCAGCAGCTCCCAGGGAGGCGAGACCCAGTACTTC. Protein: CASSSQGGETQYF.

The V gene is TRBV20-1, the J gene TRBJ2-2; TRBD2 aligns across 9 bases. Germline V gene sequence: CDR1 DFQATT, CDR2 SNEGSKA (reference sequence). The CDR3 is made up of 16 amino acids. J was trimmed by 6 bases and V by 0 bases; bases with no gene match: 8. Here the CDR3 reads CSARDQGTSSAGELFF. In DNA form, the CDR3 reads TGCAGTGCTAGAGATCAAGGGACTAGCTCAGCCGGGGAGCTGTTTTTT.

This chain joins TRBV7-8 and TRBJ2-7, with 10 bases lining up with TRBD2. Losses at the gene ends were 5 bases for V and 3 bases for J; bases not matched to a gene: 7. Germline V gives CDR1 SGHVS, CDR2 FQNEAQ. There are 15 residues in the CDR3. CDR3 amino acids: CASSTRLAGGYEQYF. The CDR3 DNA sequence: TGTGCCAGCAGCACTAGACTAGCGGGTGGCTACGAGCAGTACTTC.

The chain combines TRBV7-8 with TRBJ2-7, with D unresolved. V was trimmed by 5 bases and J by 4 bases, leaving 12 bases between them. CDR3 length: 13 residues. Germline CDR1 and CDR2: SGHVS and FQNEAQ. In DNA, the CDR3 is TGTGCCAGCAGCCCCGAGGCCGTATACGAGCAGTACTTC. Its protein product is CASSPEAVYEQYF.

The V gene is TRBV25-1, the J gene TRBJ2-7; TRBD1 aligns across 8 bases. Germline values: CDR1 MGHDK, CDR2 SYGVNS. The J segment lost 3 bases and the V segment lost 8 bases, leaving 12 bases of the junction unmatched. CDR3 length: 15 residues. The CDR3 coding sequence is TGTGCCAGCTGTGTATCCCGCGGACAGGGCTACGAGCAGTACTTC. It codes for CASCVSRGQGYEQYF.

V gene TRBV6-5 combines with J gene TRBJ1-4; 7 bases match TRBD1. After removal of 6 bases from V and 6 bases from J, the junction contained 16 bases not matched to a gene. The CDR3 consists of 17 residues. The germline CDR1 and CDR2 sequences are MNHEY and SVGAGI. CDR3 in amino acids: CASSSFSQDRVYEKLFF. CDR3 bases: TGTGCCAGCAGCTCCTTTTCCCAAGACAGGGTGTATGAAAAACTGTTTTTT.

This clonotype was seen at least ten times. This chain links TRBV9 with TRBJ1-2; D is unresolved. V was pared by 0 bases and J by 7 bases, with 16 bases between. The length of the CDR3 is 15 residues. Germline V gives CDR1 SGDLS, CDR2 YYNGEE. In nucleotides, the CDR3 is TGTGCCAGCAGCGTAGGTTCATCCGCAATTGGTGGCTACACCTTC. As protein: CASSVGSSAIGGYTF.

The chain carries TRBV6-6 and TRBJ2-7; possible D gene TRBD2, 5 bases. Per germline, CDR1 MNHNY and CDR2 SVGAGI (reference sequence). V gave up 3 bases and J gave up 6 bases, with 15 bases separating them. The length of the CDR3 is 14 residues. The CDR3 is CASSYNGVWGEQYF. As DNA, the CDR3 is TGTGCCAGCAGTTATAACGGGGTTTGGGGCGAGCAGTACTTC.

In its sample, this clonotype was seen a few times. The V gene is TRBV20-1, the J gene TRBJ2-7; unclear D gene. Trimming took 5 bases from V and 0 from J, leaving 17 bases between them. The CDR3 has 15 amino acids. Germline V gene sequence: CDR1 DFQATT, CDR2 SNEGSKA (reference sequence). CDR3: CSAGVSGSTSYEQYF. The CDR3 DNA sequence: TGCAGTGCTGGGGTTTCGGGCTCTACCTCCTACGAGCAGTACTTC.

This clonotype has a count of ten or more. The chain employs TRBV12-3 or TRBV12-4 and TRBJ2-3, with 7 nucleotides matching TRBD2. The CDR3 runs 14 residues. J lost 1 base, V lost 3 bases, and 1 base had no gene match. CDR3 sequence reads: CASSFLAGTDTQYF. The CDR3 bases are TGTGCCAGCAGTTTTCTAGCGGGCACAGATACGCAGTATTTT.

J is TRBJ2-3 and V is TRBV7-9; D call uncertain. Germline V CDR1 and CDR2: SEHNR, FQNEAQ (reference sequence). Trimming pared 8 bases from V and 2 bases from J, leaving 5 bases between. This CDR3 contains 11 residues. The CDR3 DNA reads TGTGCCAGCGACTCCACAGATACGCAGTATTTT. The encoded protein is CASDSTDTQYF.

This clonotype was picked up one time. The genes are TRBV15 and TRBJ2-2, with D perhaps TRBD1 (6 bases). Trimming left V 5 bases short and J 7 bases short, with 11 bases between. The germline V gene has CDR1 LNHNV and CDR2 YYDKDF (reference sequence). The CDR3 is made up of 13 amino acids. The DNA for the CDR3 is TGTGCCACCAGCGACCGGACAGACGGGGAGCTGTTTTTT. Protein product: CATSDRTDGELFF.

V and J are TRBV19 and TRBJ2-2; 9 nucleotides agree with TRBD2. The CDR3 contains 16 residues. CDR1 is LNHDA and CDR2 is SQIVND in the germline V gene (reference sequence). Trimming took 5 bases from V and 2 from J; bases not matched to a gene: 6. CDR3 sequence reads: CASSQRGDPNTGELFF. The CDR3 nucleotides read TGTGCCAGTAGTCAGCGGGGGGACCCAAACACCGGGGAGCTGTTTTTT.

The V call is TRBV9, the J call TRBJ2-7, with 7 bases identical to TRBD1. The V gene's germline CDR1 is SGDLS and CDR2 YYNGEE. Trimming took 0 bases from V and 2 from J; bases not matched to a gene: 5. The CDR3 contains 15 residues. The CDR3 loop is CASSVGGGPTYEQYF. CDR3 sequence (DNA): TGTGCCAGCAGCGTAGGAGGGGGCCCCACCTACGAGCAGTACTTC.

This clonotype is a singleton in its sample. The DNA of the CDR3 is TGTGCCAGCAGCCAAGGGTGGAGCGGGGGGGCTAGGGAGCAGTTCTTC. Translation: CASSQGWSGGAREQFF. The chain joins TRBV7-9 to TRBJ2-1; 10 bases match TRBD2. The CDR3 runs 16 residues. Germline values: CDR1 SEHNR, CDR2 FQNEAQ (reference sequence). V was clipped by 5 bases and J by 10 bases; unmatched bases: 14.

This clonotype was counted at least ten times. The chain is built from TRBV4-1 and TRBJ1-2; D unresolved. V was cut by 0 bases and J by 2 bases, with 13 bases left in between. The CDR3 sequence is 16 residues long. The germline V gene encodes CDR1 MGHRA and CDR2 YSYEKL. CDR3 amino acids: CASSQETSARNYGYTF. CDR3 DNA: TGCGCCAGCAGCCAAGAAACGTCAGCTCGAAACTATGGCTACACCTTC.

CDR3 sequence: CASSDGGLSQETQYF. The DNA for the CDR3 is TGTGCCAGCAGTGATGGGGGACTTAGCCAAGAGACCCAGTACTTC. V gene TRBV25-1 combines with J gene TRBJ2-5; possible D gene TRBD2, 6 bases. Trimming cost V 3 bases and J 1 base, with 12 bases left between them. Germline CDR1 and CDR2: MGHDK and SYGVNS. The CDR3 is 15 amino acids.

The V gene is TRBV7-9, the J gene TRBJ2-1, with TRBD1 matching 7 bases. Germline CDR1 is SEHNR and CDR2 is FQNEAQ (reference sequence). The V segment lost 4 bases and the J segment 7 bases; nucleotides outside the gene matches: 7. The CDR3 runs to 14 residues. The CDR3 sequence is CASSSRQGLNEQFF. The CDR3 DNA reads as TGTGCCAGCAGCTCCCGACAGGGTTTGAATGAGCAGTTCTTC.

The rearrangement links TRBV7-8 to TRBJ1-1, with TRBD1 as a possible D gene (5 bases). The V end lost 1 base, the J end lost 8 bases, and 11 bases lay between the germline ends. This CDR3 region has 13 residues. Germline CDR1 reads SGHVS; CDR2 reads FQNEAQ. The CDR3 region is CASSLEGAGEAFF. CDR3 in DNA: TGTGCCAGCAGCTTAGAAGGGGCAGGAGAAGCTTTCTTT.

The sample holds a few counts of this clonotype. A much larger clone sits a single nucleotide away, making a read error possible. CDR3 coding DNA: TGCGCCAGCTGGCAGGCGCCACAAGAGACCCTGTACTTC. Its translation: CASWQAPQETLYF. The chain uses TRBV5-1 and TRBJ2-5; D remains ambiguous. This CDR3 spans 13 amino acids. From germline, CDR1 is SGHRS and CDR2 YFSETQ.

This clonotype was seen many times. The rearrangement uses TRBV9 and TRBJ1-1, with 7 bases identical to TRBD1. V gave up 5 bases and J gave up 1 base; unmatched junction bases: 8. The CDR3 covers 15 residues. Germline V gene lookup returns CDR1 SGDLS and CDR2 YYNGEE. The chain's CDR3 is CASSPFRTGNTEAFF. The CDR3 nucleotides read TGTGCCAGCAGTCCCTTCAGGACAGGGAACACTGAAGCTTTCTTT.

This clonotype has a handful of counts. The J gene is TRBJ2-5, the V gene TRBV10-3; D is unclear. V was cut by 8 bases and J by 1 base, with 2 bases left in between. The CDR3 is 10 residues long. Germline loops: CDR1 ENHRY, CDR2 SYGVKD. The CDR3 DNA reads TGTGCCATCGGCCAAGAGACCCAGTACTTC. Translating gives CAIGQETQYF.

This clonotype was observed a single time. The conserved closing phenylalanine or tryptophan is absent in this CDR3, likely reflecting a read error. V usage is TRBV9 and J usage is TRBJ2-7; D is unresolved. The CDR3 spans 14 residues. V was clipped by 3 bases and J by 3 bases, with 13 bases between them. CDR1 SGDLS and CDR2 YYNGEE come from the germline V gene. The DNA for the CDR3 is TGTGCCAGCAGCGCGGCCCCGCTCGGCTACGAGCAGTACTGC. Protein: CASSAAPLGYEQYC.

At least ten counts were recorded for this clonotype. This chain links TRBV20-1 with TRBJ1-4, with TRBD1 matching 8 bases. The CDR3 is 15 amino acids. The V gene end was trimmed by 4 bases and the J gene end by 7 bases; junction bases not matched to a gene: 11. Germline V gene data show CDR1 as DFQATT and CDR2 as SNEGSKA (reference sequence). In DNA, the CDR3 is TGCAGTGCTAACGACGGACAGGGCTATAGTGAAAAACTGTTTTTT. Protein: CSANDGQGYSEKLFF.